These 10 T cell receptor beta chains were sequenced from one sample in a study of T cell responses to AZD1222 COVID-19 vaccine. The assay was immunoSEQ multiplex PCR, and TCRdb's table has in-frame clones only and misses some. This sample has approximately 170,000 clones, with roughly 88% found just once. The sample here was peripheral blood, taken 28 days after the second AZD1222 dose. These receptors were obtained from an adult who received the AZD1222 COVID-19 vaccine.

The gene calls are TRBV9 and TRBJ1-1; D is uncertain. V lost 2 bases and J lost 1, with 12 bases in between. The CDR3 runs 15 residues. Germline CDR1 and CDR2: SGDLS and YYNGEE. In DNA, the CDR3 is TGTGCCAGCAGCGTTAGACCGCGGGGGAACACTGAAGCTTTCTTT. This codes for CASSVRPRGNTEAFF.

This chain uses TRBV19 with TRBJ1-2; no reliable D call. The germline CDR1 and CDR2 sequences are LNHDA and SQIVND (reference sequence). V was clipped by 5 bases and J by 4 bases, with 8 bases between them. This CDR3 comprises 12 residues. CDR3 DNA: TGTGCCAGTAGTGACAACGTCTATGGCTACACCTTC. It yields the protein CASSDNVYGYTF.

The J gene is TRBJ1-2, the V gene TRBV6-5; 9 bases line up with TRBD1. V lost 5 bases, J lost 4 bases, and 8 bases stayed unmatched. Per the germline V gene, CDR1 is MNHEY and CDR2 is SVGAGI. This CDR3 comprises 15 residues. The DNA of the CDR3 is TGTGCCAGCAGTACTGGGACAGGGTACCTCTATGGCTACACCTTC. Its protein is CASSTGTGYLYGYTF.

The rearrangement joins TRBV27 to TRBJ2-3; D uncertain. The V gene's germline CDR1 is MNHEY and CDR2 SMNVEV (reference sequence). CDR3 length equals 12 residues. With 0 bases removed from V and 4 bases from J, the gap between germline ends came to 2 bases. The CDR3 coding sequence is TGTGCCAGCAGTTTATCGCCAGATACGCAGTATTTT. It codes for CASSLSPDTQYF.

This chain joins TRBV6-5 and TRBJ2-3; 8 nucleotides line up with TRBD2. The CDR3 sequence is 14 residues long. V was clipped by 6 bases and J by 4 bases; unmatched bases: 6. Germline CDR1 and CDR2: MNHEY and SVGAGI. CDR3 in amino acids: CASRSFGGADTQYF. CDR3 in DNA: TGTGCCAGCAGATCCTTCGGGGGGGCAGATACGCAGTATTTT.

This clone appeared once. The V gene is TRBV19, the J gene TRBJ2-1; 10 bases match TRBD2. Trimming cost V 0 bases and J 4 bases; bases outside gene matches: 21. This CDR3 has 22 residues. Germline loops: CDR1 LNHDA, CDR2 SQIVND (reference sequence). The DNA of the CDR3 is TGTGCCAGTAGTATAGATCAGTTCAGCGGGGGGGAATCCCTTAACCCTTACAATGAGCAGTTCTTC. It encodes CASSIDQFSGGESLNPYNEQFF.

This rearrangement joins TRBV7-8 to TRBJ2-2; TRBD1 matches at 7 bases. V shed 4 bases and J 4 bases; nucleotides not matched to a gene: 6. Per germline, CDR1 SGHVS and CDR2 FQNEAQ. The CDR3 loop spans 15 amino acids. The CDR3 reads CASSSRQGPTGELFF. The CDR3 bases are TGTGCCAGCAGCTCCCGACAGGGTCCCACCGGGGAGCTGTTTTTT.

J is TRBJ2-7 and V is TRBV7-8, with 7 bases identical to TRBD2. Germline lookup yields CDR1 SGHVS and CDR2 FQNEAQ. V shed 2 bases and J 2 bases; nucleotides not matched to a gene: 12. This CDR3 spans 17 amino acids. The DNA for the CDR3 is TGTGCCAGCAGCTTACCCGTCGGGGGGACCGGCACCTACGAGCAGTACTTC. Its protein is CASSLPVGGTGTYEQYF. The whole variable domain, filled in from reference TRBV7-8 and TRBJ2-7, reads GAGVSQSPRYKVAKRGQDVALRCDPISGHVSLFWYQQALGQGPEFLTYFQNEAQLDKSGLPSDRFFAERPEGSVSTLKIQRTQQEDSAVYLCASSLPVGGTGTYEQYFGPGTRLTVT.

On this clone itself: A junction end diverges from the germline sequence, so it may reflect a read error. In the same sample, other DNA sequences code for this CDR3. The CDR3 sequence is CASSQDRRPYYNSPLHF. The CDR3 DNA is TGCGCCAGCAGTCAGGACAGGCGTCCTTACTATAATTCACCCCTTCACTTT. J is TRBJ1-6 and V is TRBV23-1; 7 bases agree with TRBD1. TRBV23-1 qualifies as an ORF whose function is uncertain. This CDR3 spans 17 amino acids.

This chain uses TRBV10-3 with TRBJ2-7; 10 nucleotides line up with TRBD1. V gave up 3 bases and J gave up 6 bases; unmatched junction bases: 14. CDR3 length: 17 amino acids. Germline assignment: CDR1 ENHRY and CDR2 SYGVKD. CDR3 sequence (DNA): TGTGCCATCAGTGACCCCGGACAGGGGGGCGTTACCGGCGAGCAGTACTTC. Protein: CAISDPGQGGVTGEQYF.